Listed here are 12 T cell receptor beta chains from one sample, sequenced in a study of cytomegalovirus exposure and HLA in healthy donors. The PCR made use of 60 Vbeta and 13 Jbeta primers. Clones were sequenced by immunoSEQ multiplex PCR, and TCRdb holds only the in-frame ones, with some missing. The sample shows some 200,000 clones, approximately 84% of them seen only once. The sequencing sample was made of PBMCs. The receptors were sampled from a girl in the first two years of life in good health and CMV-seronegative.

This sequence joins TRBV30 and TRBJ1-2; D unresolved. The CDR3 is made up of 12 amino acids. The ends were cut back, 4 bases at V and 7 bases at J, with 13 bases in the middle. The germline V gene encodes CDR1 GTSNPN and CDR2 SVGIG (reference sequence). In DNA form, the CDR3 reads TGTGCCTGGACCCCGTATCGGGGTGGCTACACCTTC. Translating gives CAWTPYRGGYTF.

The rearrangement uses TRBV2 and TRBJ2-2, with D maybe TRBD1 (6 bases). CDR1 is SNHLY, CDR2 FYNNEI, per germline. This CDR3 comprises 14 residues. Between the trimmed V and J ends, which lost 7 bases and 6 bases, there was a span of 15 bases. CDR3 coding DNA: TGTGCCAGCAACCACAGGGATTTCGCCGGGGAGCTGTTTTTT. This codes for CASNHRDFAGELFF. Full variable domain (remainder filled in from reference TRBV2 and TRBJ2-2): EPEVTQTPSHQVTQMGQEVILRCVPISNHLYFYWYRQILGQKVEFLVSFYNNEISEKSEIFDDQFSVERPDGSNFTLKIRSTKLEDSAMYFCASNHRDFAGELFFGEGSRLTVL.

The J gene is TRBJ1-5, the V gene TRBV6-6, with a possible D match to TRBD1 (6 bases). The CDR3 runs to 14 residues. The V and J ends lost 7 bases and 5 bases respectively, with 15 bases between them. CDR1 and CDR2 (germline): MNHNY, SVGAGI (reference sequence). CDR3 DNA sequence: TGTGCCAGCACCCCTTGGGGGGGGCATCAGCCCCAGCATTTT. Translated, it gives CASTPWGGHQPQHF.

The chain couples TRBV13 to TRBJ2-7; 10 nucleotides agree with TRBD1. V dropped 4 bases and J dropped 0; count of bases not matched to a gene: 6. The CDR3 runs 16 residues. CDR1 and CDR2 (germline): PRHDT, FYEKMQ (reference sequence). The DNA of the CDR3 is TGTGCCAGCAGCTCCGGGACAGGGGTCCCCTCCTACGAGCAGTACTTC. This sequence encodes CASSSGTGVPSYEQYF.

This clone occurred a few times. V and J are TRBV30 and TRBJ2-5, with D possibly TRBD2 on 7 matching bases. Germline V gene sequence: CDR1 GTSNPN, CDR2 SVGIG (reference sequence). The V and J ends lost 4 bases and 6 bases respectively, with 18 bases between them. CDR3 size: 14 residues. CDR3 sequence reads: CAWTPGGLFKTQYF. In DNA, the CDR3 is TGTGCCTGGACCCCCGGGGGGCTTTTTAAGACCCAGTACTTC.

The chain combines TRBV4-3 with TRBJ2-7, with D unresolved. Germline values: CDR1 LGHNA, CDR2 YSLEER. The CDR3 contains 16 residues. V lost 0 bases and J 2 bases, leaving 14 bases between the germline ends. The CDR3 DNA sequence: TGCGCCAGCAGCCAAGATCGACACCCAGTTACCTACGAGCAGTACTTC. Protein: CASSQDRHPVTYEQYF.

For this clone: At one end, the junction sequence differs from germline, possibly due to a read error. The chain uses TRBV7-3 and TRBJ1-2; 9 nucleotides match TRBD1. Germline assignment: CDR1 SGHTA and CDR2 FQGTGA. CDR3 size: 15 residues. The CDR3 region has the DNA TGTGCCAGCAGCTTATCGGGACAGGGCTTCGATGGGTACACCTTC. Translation: CASSLSGQGFDGYTF.

The rearrangement joins TRBV29-1 to TRBJ1-1, with 8 bases lining up with TRBD1. Trimming at V came to 6 bases and at J to 4 bases, leaving 13 bases not matched to a gene. Looked up from germline, CDR1 is SQVTM and CDR2 is ANQGSEA. The CDR3 spans 15 residues. In nucleotides, the CDR3 is TGCAGCGTCTTACCCCAAAGACAGGGGCGCACTGAAGCTTTCTTT. Translation: CSVLPQRQGRTEAFF. The full variable domain, rest sourced from reference TRBV29-1 and TRBJ1-1, is SAVISQKPSRDICQRGTSLTIQCQVDSQVTMMFWYRQQPGQSLTLIATANQGSEATYESGFVIDKFPISRPNLTFSTLTVSNMSPEDSSIYLCSVLPQRQGRTEAFFGQGTRLTVV.

J is TRBJ1-2 and V is TRBV6-1; D is undetermined. The germline gives CDR1 MNHNS, CDR2 SASEGT. CDR3 length equals 14 residues. Trimming left V 4 bases short and J 0 bases short, with 9 bases between. CDR3 residues: CASSAGRSNYGYTF. The DNA for the CDR3 is TGTGCCAGCAGTGCTGGCAGATCTAACTATGGCTACACCTTC.

V is TRBV7-9 and J is TRBJ1-4, with D perhaps TRBD1 (5 bases). This CDR3 has 14 residues. Trimming stripped 1 base from V and 8 bases from J, with 11 bases between. Germline CDR1 is SEHNR and CDR2 is FQNEAQ (reference sequence). DNA for the CDR3: TGTGCCAGCAGCTTAGGCAGGGATCAGGAAAAACTGTTTTTT. It yields the protein CASSLGRDQEKLFF.

The V call is TRBV2, the J call TRBJ2-1, with 9 bases matching TRBD2. The CDR3 runs to 14 residues. In germline, CDR1 is SNHLY, CDR2 FYNNEI. Losses at the gene ends were 9 bases for V and 1 base for J; bases not matched to a gene: 4. The CDR3: CARKRGVSYNEQFF. The CDR3 coding sequence is TGTGCCAGAAAGCGGGGGGTATCCTACAATGAGCAGTTCTTC.

The J gene is TRBJ2-2, the V gene TRBV2, with TRBD1 matching 7 bases. J lost 6 bases, V lost 6 bases, and 1 base had no gene match. This CDR3 spans 12 amino acids. From germline, CDR1 is SNHLY and CDR2 FYNNEI. The CDR3 coding sequence is TGTGCCAGCAGGCAGGGGGCCGGGGAGCTGTTTTTT. This codes for CASRQGAGELFF.